This T cell receptor (beta chain) was recovered during a study of cytomegalovirus exposure and HLA in healthy donors. Overall study results and limits: Later analysis showed most CMV-associated TCR beta chains appearing HLA-restricted. V- and J-gene trimming of TCR beta was linked (in a later analysis) to a missense DCLRE1C variant. Within the data, a cluster of highly shared sequence variants was likely a sequencing artifact.

The germline V gene encodes CDR1 MNHNY and CDR2 SVGAGI (reference sequence). CDR3 size: 15 residues. Losses at the gene ends were 7 bases for V and 7 bases for J; bases not matched to a gene: 8. In regard to this clone: Its cognate antigen is unknown.

PCR employed 60 Vbeta and 13 Jbeta primers. Using immunoSEQ multiplex PCR, the repertoire was profiled, and TCRdb retains in-frame clones only, with some absent. Of roughly 150,000 clones detected, approximately 85% appear once; the ten largest clones hold about 0.98%. Sequencing was carried out using PBMCs. The sequence derives from a girl aged 2 to 9 in good health and CMV-seropositive. This sequence joins TRBV6-6 and TRBJ2-4; 12 nucleotides agree with TRBD2. The CDR3: CASTSSGRARNIQYF. CDR3 bases: TGTGCCAGCACGTCTAGCGGGAGGGCCAGGAACATTCAGTACTTC.